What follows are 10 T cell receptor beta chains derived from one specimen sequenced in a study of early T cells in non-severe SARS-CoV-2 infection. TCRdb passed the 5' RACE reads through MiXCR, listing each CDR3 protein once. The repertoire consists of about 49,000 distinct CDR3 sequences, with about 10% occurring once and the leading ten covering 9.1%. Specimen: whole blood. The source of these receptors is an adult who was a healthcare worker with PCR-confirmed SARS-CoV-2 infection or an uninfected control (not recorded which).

The CDR3 sequence: CASSLGPGENYNEQFF. The CDR3, as DNA: TGTGCCAGCAGTTTAGGCCCGGGAGAGAACTACAATGAGCAGTTCTTC. The V gene is TRBV28, the J gene TRBJ2-1; TRBD2 might be the D (6 bases). Looked up from germline, CDR1 is MDHEN and CDR2 is SYDVKM. Trimming removed 2 bases from V and 3 bases from J, with 14 bases in between. CDR3 length: 16 amino acids. Using reference TRBV28 and TRBJ2-1 for the parts outside the CDR3, the full variable domain is DVKVTQSSRYLVKRTGEKVFLECVQDMDHENMFWYRQDPGLGLRLIYFSYDVKMKEKGDIPEGYSVSREKKERFSLILESASTNQTSMYLCASSLGPGENYNEQFFGPGTRLTVL.

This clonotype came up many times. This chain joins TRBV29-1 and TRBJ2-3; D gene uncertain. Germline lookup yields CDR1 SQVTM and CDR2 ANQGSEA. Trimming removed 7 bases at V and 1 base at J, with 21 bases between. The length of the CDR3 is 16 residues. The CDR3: CSAFLDNQYGTDTQYF. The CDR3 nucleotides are TGCAGCGCCTTTCTAGACAACCAGTATGGCACAGATACGCAGTATTTT.

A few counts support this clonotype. In nucleotides, the CDR3 is TGCGCCAGCAGCCAAGAGGGAGGGTCGAGCTCCTACAATGAGCAGTTCTTC. This translates into CASSQEGGSSSYNEQFF. The V gene is TRBV4-1, the J gene TRBJ2-1, with TRBD2 matching 7 bases. V lost 0 bases, J lost 0 bases, and 5 bases stayed unmatched. CDR1 and CDR2 (germline): MGHRA, YSYEKL. The CDR3 consists of 17 residues.

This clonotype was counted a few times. DNA for the CDR3: TGTGCCAGCAGTTACAACCGTGGGGGGGGCTATGGCTACACCTTC. Protein product: CASSYNRGGGYGYTF. This rearrangement joins TRBV6-5 to TRBJ1-2, with TRBD1 as a possible D gene (5 bases). Trimming pared 2 bases from V and 4 bases from J, leaving 14 bases between. The CDR3 covers 15 residues. Looked up from germline, CDR1 is MNHEY and CDR2 is SVGAGI.

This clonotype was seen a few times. In nucleotides, the CDR3 is TGTGCCATCAGTGAGTCGAACAGGCCCGGGGAGCTGTTTTTT. This encodes CAISESNRPGELFF. V gene TRBV10-3 combines with J gene TRBJ2-2, with D tentatively TRBD1 (5 bases). CDR1 and CDR2 from the germline V gene are ENHRY and SYGVKD. The CDR3 runs 14 residues. Trimming left V 0 bases short and J 6 bases short, with 8 bases between.

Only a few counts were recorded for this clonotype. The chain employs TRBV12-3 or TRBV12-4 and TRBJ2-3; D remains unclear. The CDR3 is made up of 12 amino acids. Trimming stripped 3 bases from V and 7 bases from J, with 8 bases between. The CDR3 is CASSFPLNTQYF. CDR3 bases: TGTGCCAGCAGTTTCCCCCTCAATACGCAGTATTTT.

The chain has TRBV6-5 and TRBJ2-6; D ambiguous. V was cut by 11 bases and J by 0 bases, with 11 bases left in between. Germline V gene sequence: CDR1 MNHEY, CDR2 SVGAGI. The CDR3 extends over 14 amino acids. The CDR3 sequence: CAHPAFSGANVLTF. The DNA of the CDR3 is TGTGCCCATCCCGCGTTCTCTGGGGCCAACGTCCTGACTTTC.

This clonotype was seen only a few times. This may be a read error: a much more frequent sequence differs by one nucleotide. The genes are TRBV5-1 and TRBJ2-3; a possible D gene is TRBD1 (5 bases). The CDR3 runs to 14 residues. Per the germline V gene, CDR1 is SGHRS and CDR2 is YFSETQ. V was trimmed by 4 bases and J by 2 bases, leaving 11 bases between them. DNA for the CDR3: TGCGCCAGCAGCATCAGGGTGTACACAGATACGCAGTATTTT. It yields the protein CASSIRVYTDTQYF. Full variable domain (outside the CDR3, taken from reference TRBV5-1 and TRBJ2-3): KAGVTQTPRYLIKTRGQQVTLSCSPISGHRSVSWYQQTPGQGLQFLFEYFSETQRNKGNFPGRFSGRQFSNSRSEMNVSTLELGDSALYLCASSIRVYTDTQYFGPGTRLTVL.

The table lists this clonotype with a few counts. The CDR3 loop is CASTGQGMNTEAFF. CDR3 bases: TGTGCCAGCACCGGACAGGGAATGAACACTGAAGCTTTCTTT. The chain couples TRBV6-1 to TRBJ1-1; the match to TRBD1 covers 8 bases. The CDR3 has 14 residues. Trimming cost V 7 bases and J 0 bases; bases outside gene matches: 4. Germline V lookup: CDR1 MNHNS, CDR2 SASEGT.

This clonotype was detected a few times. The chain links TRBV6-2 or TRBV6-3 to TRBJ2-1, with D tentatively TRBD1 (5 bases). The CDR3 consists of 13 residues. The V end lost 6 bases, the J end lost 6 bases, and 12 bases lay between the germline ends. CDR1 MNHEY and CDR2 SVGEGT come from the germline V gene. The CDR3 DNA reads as TGTGCCAGCAGCAGGGTGATTGGCAATGAGCAGTTCTTC. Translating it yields CASSRVIGNEQFF.